This TCR beta chain was captured by sequencing in a study of vaccination and CD4 T cells after COVID-19. Study details: Vaccinees got either two BNT162b2 doses or two mRNA-1273 doses.

In its sample, this clonotype was seen a few times. The antigen remains undetermined. The Oncomine TCR Beta short-read assay was applied to DNA of cultured CD4+ T cells. Using its own MiXCR run on the PCR reads, TCRdb lists one record per CDR3 protein. Of about 18,000 distinct CDR3 sequences listed, around 50% were seen once; the top ten hold 20% to 25%. Study-level results: Spike mono-reactivity was the property of 304 of 307 vaccine-specific clones in convalescent patients.

Time point given: late sampling 161 to 241 days after vaccination in three convalescent patients. The treatment was: roughly 10-day PBMC culture with coronavirus spike peptide pools or control peptides (ViraFEST assay). The CDR3 length is 14 residues. Trimming took 3 bases from V and 3 from J, leaving 11 bases between them. Germline CDR1 reads SGHTA; CDR2 reads FQGNSA. V is TRBV7-2 and J is TRBJ2-5; D is perhaps TRBD1 or TRBD2 (7 bases each). The receptor was derived from a human donor who had recovered from COVID-19. The sample was CD4+ T cells from blood, cultured in vitro, taken about 7 months after SARS-CoV-2 vaccination. In DNA form, the CDR3 reads TGTGCCAGCAGCTTCAGGGGGGGGGAAGAGACCCAGTACTTC. This gives the protein CASSFRGGEETQYF.